This T cell receptor beta chain was profiled in a study of T cells after posttransplantation cyclophosphamide. Study outcomes and limitations: After PTCy, TRB diversity resembled that of CNI/methotrexate controls. Tissue-infiltrating T cells from skin or gut overlapped little with blood T cells.

The ends lost 2 bases at V and 7 bases at J; junction bases unmatched: 1. This CDR3 has 15 amino acids. Germline V gives CDR1 MRHNA, CDR2 SNTAGT. TCRdb keeps only in-frame clones here, not all; method: immunoSEQ multiplex PCR. This sample carries about 38,000 clones and no singletons, and roughly 2.5% goes to the top ten. This clone came up many times. Its specificity is unknown. The sample was PBMCs. J is TRBJ2-1 and V is TRBV6-4, with 14 bases fitting TRBD2. The origin of this receptor is a man in his fifties in good health, CMV-negative, and a related stem cell transplant donor. CDR3 residues: CASSDRLAGGNEQFF. As DNA, the CDR3 is TGTGCCAGCAGTGACCGACTAGCGGGGGGGAATGAGCAGTTCTTC.